The present T cell receptor beta chain was sequenced within a study of blood T cell repertoires in COVID-19. The overall study: Acute-phase and convalescent COVID-19 samples originated in the United States, Italy and Spain.

Repertoires were generated with immunoSEQ multiplex PCR, while TCRdb's copy carries only in-frame clones and drops some. Of about 150,000 clones listed, roughly 82% are singletons. The sequencing sample was made of peripheral blood. The TCR was taken from a woman in her 50s with acute or convalescent COVID-19.

The CDR3 DNA follows: TGTGCCAGCAGTTTCTCTAGCGGGACCTACGAGCAGTACTTC. Encoded protein: CASSFSSGTYEQYF. This chain connects TRBV28 to TRBJ2-7, with 9 nucleotides matching TRBD2. There are 14 residues in the CDR3. Germline CDR1 and CDR2: MDHEN and SYDVKM. The ends lost 3 bases at V and 2 bases at J; junction bases unmatched: 2.